The rows below give T cell receptor delta chains drawn from one sample of a study of gamma-delta chains in newborns, infants, children. TCRdb repeated clone calling on the reads with CATT. Of just under 9,500 delta-chain clones listed, about 22% are singletons. Sequencing used blood. These receptors were collected from a child who was a newborn, infant or young child, either healthy, febrile or measles-vaccinated (not recorded which). CDR3s include the opening cysteine and the closing phenylalanine or tryptophan. Fields, in order: J gene, V gene, D gene, clone size, CDR3 DNA, CDR3 protein. The D gene is left open where the match is weak. Rows may omit the clone size; those that give it use once, few, many or a size class.

TRDJ3 | TRDV2 | TRDD3 | NA | TGTGCCTGTGACCCCACTGGGGGACCCTGGGACACCCGACAGATGTTTTTC | CACDPTGGPWDTRQMFF
TRDJ1 | TRDV2 | TRDD3 | NA | TGTGCCTGTGCCGCCTTGACTGGGGGGTCGATTCACACCGATAAACTCATCTTT | CACAALTGGSIHTDKLIF
TRDJ1 | TRDV2 | TRDD3 | medium-sized | TGTGCCTGTGACACTCTGGGGGATACGGGTGGCACCGATAAACTCATCTTT | CACDTLGDTGGTDKLIF
TRDJ1 | TRDV2 | NA | NA | TGTGCCTGTGACACTCTCCCCTCCCTCGACGGGGAGGGAGGGATCACCGATAAACTCATCTTT | CACDTLPSLDGEGGITDKLIF
TRDJ1 | TRDV2 | TRDD3 | NA | TGTGCCTGTGACAGCGTCTCTACTGGGGGATACGTCGCCGATAAACTCATCTTT | CACDSVSTGGYVADKLIF
TRDJ1 | TRDV2 | TRDD3 | medium-sized | TGTGCCTGTGACAGTCTGGGGGATACGACCGATAAACTCATCTTT | CACDSLGDTTDKLIF
TRDJ2 | TRDV2 | NA | few | TGTGCCTGTGACCCCCCATCTCGTGCCCCTTTGACAGCACAACTCTTCTTT | CACDPPSRAPLTAQLFF
TRDJ3 | TRDV2 | TRDD3 | NA | TGTGCCTGTGACGCCGTACTGGGGGATACGCGCAGCTCCTGGGACACCCGACAGATGTTTTTC | CACDAVLGDTRSSWDTRQMFF
TRDJ1 | TRDV2 | TRDD3 | few | TGTGCCTGTGAAGGACTGGGGGAACGCACCGATAAACTCATCTTT | CACEGLGERTDKLIF
TRDJ1 | TRDV2 | TRDD3 | NA | TGTGCCTGTGACACCGTAGAGTTGGGGGAAACGTACACCGATAAACTCATCTTT | CACDTVELGETYTDKLIF
TRDJ1 | TRDV2 | NA | few | TGTGCCTGTGACCCAGTGGGGACCCGGGTCACCGATAAACTCATCTTT | CACDPVGTRVTDKLIF
TRDJ2 | TRDV2 | TRDD3 | few | TGTGCCTGTGACACCGGCGGCCTACTGGGGGATACCCTGTCCTTGACAACACAACTCTTCTTT | CACDTGGLLGDTLSLTTQLFF
TRDJ3 | TRDV2 | TRDD3 | NA | TGTGCCTGTGATTCACTGGGGGATTTGGTGAGCTCCTGGGACACCCGACAGATGTTTTTC | CACDSLGDLVSSWDTRQMFF
TRDJ3 | TRDV2 | NA | NA | TGTGCCTGTGACACCGTAAGGTCCGGGGGGAGCTCCTGGGACACCCGAAAGATGTTTTTC | CACDTVRSGGSSWDTRKMFF
TRDJ1 | TRDV2 | NA | NA | TGTGCCTATGACACCGTAGGTAGGAGTTACACCGATAAACTCATCTTT | CAYDTVGRSYTDKLIF
TRDJ1 | TRDV1 | TRDD2 | few | TGTGCTCTTGGCGGCACCGCCCCGGTTCCTACTTTCACCGATAAACTCATCTTT | CALGGTAPVPTFTDKLIF
TRDJ1 | TRDV1 | TRDD3 | NA | TGTGCTCTTGGGGAACACTCTTTCTTACTGGGGATTTGGAGGTACACCGATAAACTCATCTTT | CALGEHSFLLGIWRYTDKLIF
TRDJ1 | TRDV2 | TRDD3 | NA | TGTGCCTGTGACACCGTGTGGGGTGGGGGATACGGCCTCCCGTACACCGATAAACTCATCTTT | CACDTVWGGGYGLPYTDKLIF
TRDJ1 | TRDV2 | TRDD3 | few | TGTGCCTGTGACACCGTGGGACTGGGGGATACGCCCGATAAACTCATCTTT | CACDTVGLGDTPDKLIF
TRDJ1 | TRDV2 | TRDD3 | few | TGTGCCTGTGACACACTGGGGGATAGAGAGAACACCGATAAACTCATCTTT | CACDTLGDRENTDKLIF
TRDJ1 | TRDV2 | TRDD3 | once | TGTGCCTGTTACGGGGTTACTGGGGGATACTTTAACACCGATAAAATCATCTTT | CACYGVTGGYFNTDKIIF
TRDJ1 | TRDV2 | NA | NA | TGTGCCACCCTAGCTGGAACCGATAAACTCATCTTT | CATLAGTDKLIF
TRDJ1 | TRDV2 | TRDD3 | NA | TGTGCCTGTGACTCCCTCGAGGGGATACAGGCGGGGGAAACCGATAAAATCATCTTT | CACDSLEGIQAGETDKIIF
TRDJ3 | TRDV2 | TRDD3 | NA | TGTGCCTGTGACACCGGACAACTGGGGGCCAAGAGCTCCTGGGACACCCGACAGATGTTTTTC | CACDTGQLGAKSSWDTRQMFF
TRDJ1 | TRDV2 | TRDD3 | medium-sized | TGTGCCTGTGACCCCGTTACTGGGGCCTCGTACACCGATAAACTCATCTTT | CACDPVTGASYTDKLIF
TRDJ1 | TRDV2 | NA | NA | TGTGCCTGTGACACCGTCCGGGGGTTCCCGGATCGCTATAAACTCATCTTT | CACDTVRGFPDRYKLIF
TRDJ1 | TRDV1 | TRDD3 | once | TGTGCTCTTGGGGAACATCAGCGAGGAGGCTGGGGGATTCTCCGGACGGATAAACTCATCTTT | CALGEHQRGGWGILRTDKLIF
TRDJ1 | TRDV2 | NA | few | TGTGCCTGTGACCTACTGGGCAACGATAAACTCATCTTT | CACDLLGNDKLIF
TRDJ1 | TRDV2 | NA | few | TGTGCCTGTGAACACTTAACAGGCCCATCGACTGGAGACTGGGAGTCTAAACTCATCTTT | CACEHLTGPSTGDWESKLIF
TRDJ1 | TRDV2 | TRDD3 | few | TGTGCCTGCGACCCATGGGGGACCCACACCGATAAACTCATCTTT | CACDPWGTHTDKLIF
TRDJ1 | TRDV2 | NA | few | TGTGCCTGTGACACGGTTGGATACCTCTCCGATAAACACATCTTT | CACDTVGYLSDKHIF
TRDJ3 | TRDV2 | TRDD3 | NA | TGTGCCTGTGACTACCCGGGGGATACGATCAAATCCTGGGACACCCGAAAGATGTTTTTC | CACDYPGDTIKSWDTRKMFF
TRDJ1 | TRDV2 | NA | NA | TGTGCCTGTGACAGAGTTGGGGACCAATATACCGATAAACTCATCTTT | CACDRVGDQYTDKLIF
TRDJ2 | TRAV29/DV5 | NA | medium-sized | TGTGCAGCAATATACGGCCTCCCTGAAGATCCATACCCCACAGCACAACTCTTCTTT | CAAIYGLPEDPYPTAQLFF
TRDJ1 | TRDV2 | NA | medium-sized | TGTGCCTGTGACACCCTTCCCGGGGGCCCCGATAAACTCATCTTT | CACDTLPGGPDKLIF
TRDJ1 | TRDV2 | TRDD3 | medium-sized | TGTGCCTGTGACCCCCTGGGGGCTCGCGATAAACTCATCTTT | CACDPLGARDKLIF
TRDJ3 | TRDV2 | NA | few | TGTGCCTGTGACACCGCTGGACACGTACCCTCCTGGGACACCCGACAGATGTTTTTC | CACDTAGHVPSWDTRQMFF
TRDJ1 | TRDV2 | TRDD3 | few | TGTGCCTGTGACACCATTACGGGGGACTGGGGGGACCCTCCAGAACTCATCTTT | CACDTITGDWGDPPELIF
TRDJ3 | TRDV2 | TRDD3 | NA | TGTGCCTGTGACACCGTCGGGGATACCGCCTCCTGGGACACCCGACAGATGTTTTTC | CACDTVGDTASWDTRQMFF
TRDJ1 | TRDV2 | NA | few | TGTGCCTGTGACACCCTTTACCGTCTGAATGCTCCGGGCGCTAAGGGGACCGATAAACTCATCTTT | CACDTLYRLNAPGAKGTDKLIF